Listed below are T cell receptor beta chains from one sample, sequenced in a study of blood T cell repertoires in COVID-19. Sequencing was performed with immunoSEQ multiplex PCR; in TCRdb, only in-frame clones are kept and a portion is missing. The sample lists about 120,000 clones; 90% were seen once. The sequenced material came from peripheral blood. The receptors come from a woman aged 55-69 years with COVID-19, enrolled during active disease. Each CDR3 is given with its conserved first and last residue. D genes are given only for firm matches. Rows give clone size only sometimes, using once, few, many, or a class for an expanded clone.

TGTGCCTGGAGTGTCCCGGAGCGGCCGGTTTACACTGAAGCTTTCTTT | CAWSVPERPVYTEAFF | once | TRBJ1-1 | TRBV30 | NA
TGTGCCAGCAGCCAAATGTCGGTCCACGAAGCTTTCTTT | CASSQMSVHEAFF | NA | TRBJ1-1 | TRBV4-2 | NA
TGTGCCAGCAGCAAGGGGCGGCTTGGCTACACCTTC | CASSKGRLGYTF | NA | TRBJ1-2 | TRBV12-3/TRBV12-4 | NA
TGTGCCAGTAGCCAGGGGACACATAGCAATCAGCCCCAGCATTTT | CASSQGTHSNQPQHF | NA | TRBJ1-5 | TRBV19 | NA
TGCGCCAGCAGCCAAGACACAGGGGAAAGGGGCTACACCTTC | CASSQDTGERGYTF | once | TRBJ1-2 | TRBV4-3 | TRBD1
TGCAGTGCTAGTTTGGGGGACAGTGGTACCTACGAGCAGTACTTC | CSASLGDSGTYEQYF | NA | TRBJ2-7 | TRBV20-1 | TRBD1
TGTGCCACCAGCAGAGACAGGGGGCTATTGAACACTGAAGCTTTCTTT | CATSRDRGLLNTEAFF | NA | TRBJ1-1 | TRBV15 | TRBD1
TGTGCCAGCAGCGTAGAGGGGACAGGTACGCAGTATTTT | CASSVEGTGTQYF | NA | TRBJ2-3 | TRBV9 | TRBD1
TGTGCCAGCAGCTGGGGGACAGGGCTAGATACGCAGTATTTT | CASSWGTGLDTQYF | few | TRBJ2-3 | TRBV5-6 | TRBD1
TGTGCCAGCAGCTTAGTAGGTAACAGGGATGAAGCTTTCTTT | CASSLVGNRDEAFF | NA | TRBJ1-1 | TRBV7-9 | NA
TGTGCCAGCAGCTTAGCAGGGGGCAATTCACCCCTCCACTTT | CASSLAGGNSPLHF | NA | TRBJ1-6 | TRBV7-9 | TRBD1
TGTGCCAGCAGTCAACAGGGGGACACTGAAGCTTTCTTT | CASSQQGDTEAFF | NA | TRBJ1-1 | TRBV7-3 | TRBD1
TGTGCCAGCAGCTCTTCTAGCGGGGGGGCAGATACGCAGTATTTT | CASSSSSGGADTQYF | NA | TRBJ2-3 | TRBV5-6 | TRBD2
TGTGCCAGCAGCTTGGCTCCTCCGGGTTCCTACGAGCAGTACTTC | CASSLAPPGSYEQYF | NA | TRBJ2-7 | TRBV5-5 | NA